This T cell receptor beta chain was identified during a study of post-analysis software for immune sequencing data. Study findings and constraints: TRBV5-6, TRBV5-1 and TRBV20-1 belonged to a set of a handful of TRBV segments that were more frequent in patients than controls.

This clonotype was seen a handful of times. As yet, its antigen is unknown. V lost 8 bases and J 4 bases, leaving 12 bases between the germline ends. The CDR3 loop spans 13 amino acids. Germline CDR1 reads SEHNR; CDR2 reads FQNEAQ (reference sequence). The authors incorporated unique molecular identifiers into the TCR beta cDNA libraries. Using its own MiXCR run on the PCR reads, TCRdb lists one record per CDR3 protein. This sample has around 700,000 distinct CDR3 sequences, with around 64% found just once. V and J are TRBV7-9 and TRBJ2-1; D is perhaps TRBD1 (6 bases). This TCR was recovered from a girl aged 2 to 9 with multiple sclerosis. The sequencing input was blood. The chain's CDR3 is CASGLTGYNEQFF. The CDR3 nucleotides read TGTGCCAGCGGACTTACAGGGTACAATGAGCAGTTCTTC.